The T cell receptor (beta chain) under discussion was sequenced for a study of cytomegalovirus exposure and HLA in healthy donors. Notes on the study in general: Prior analysis indicated that the majority of TCR beta V segments exhibited productivity approximately 87% or approximately 30% of the time.

This PCR relied on a set of 60 Vbeta primers and 13 Jbeta primers. Produced via immunoSEQ multiplex PCR; TCRdb's table is partial and in-frame only. In the table there are about 100,000 clones, about three quarters of which are singletons. About this clone: Its antigen is currently unknown.

Healthy donors of bone marrow made up the group. From germline, CDR1 is LNHDA and CDR2 SQIVND (reference sequence). There are 14 residues in the CDR3. The junction had 10 bases not matched to a gene; V was cut back by 8 bases and J by 7 bases. This chain links TRBV19 with TRBJ1-2, with 10 bases matching TRBD1. The origin of this receptor is a man aged 30 to 45 in good health and CMV-seronegative. The sample comprised PBMCs. The CDR3 DNA is TGTGCCAGTTCTACTAGGGGACAGGGGCGTGGCTACACCTTC. This encodes CASSTRGQGRGYTF.